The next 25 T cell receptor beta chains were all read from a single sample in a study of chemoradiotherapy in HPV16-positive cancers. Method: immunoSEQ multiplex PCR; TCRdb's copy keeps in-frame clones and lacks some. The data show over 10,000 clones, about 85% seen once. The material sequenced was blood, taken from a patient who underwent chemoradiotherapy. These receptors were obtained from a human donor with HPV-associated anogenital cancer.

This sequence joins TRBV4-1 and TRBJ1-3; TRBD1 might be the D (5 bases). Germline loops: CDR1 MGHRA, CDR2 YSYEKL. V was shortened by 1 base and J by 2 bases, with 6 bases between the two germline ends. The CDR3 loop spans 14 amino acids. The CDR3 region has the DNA TGCGCCAGCAGCCAAGGGGACGCTGGAAACACCATATATTTT. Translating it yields CASSQGDAGNTIYF.

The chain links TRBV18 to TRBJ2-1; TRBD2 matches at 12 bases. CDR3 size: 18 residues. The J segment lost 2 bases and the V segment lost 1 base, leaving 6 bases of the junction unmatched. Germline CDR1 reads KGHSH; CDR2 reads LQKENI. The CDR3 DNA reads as TGTGCCAGCTCACCACTTTTACTAGCGGGGGGCACCTACAATGAGCAGTTCTTC. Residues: CASSPLLLAGGTYNEQFF.

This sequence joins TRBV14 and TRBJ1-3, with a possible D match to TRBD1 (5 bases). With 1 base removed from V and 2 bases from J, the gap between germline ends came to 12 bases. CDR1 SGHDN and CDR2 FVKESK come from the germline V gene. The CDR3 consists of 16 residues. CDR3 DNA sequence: TGTGCCAGCAGCCAAGCTTGGGGGACTACTGGAAACACCATATATTTT. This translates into CASSQAWGTTGNTIYF. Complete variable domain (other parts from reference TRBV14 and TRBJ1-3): EAGVTQFPSHSVIEKGQTVTLRCDPISGHDNLYWYRRVMGKEIKFLLHFVKESKQDESGMPNNRFLAERTGGTYSTLKVQPAELEDSGVYFCASSQAWGTTGNTIYFGEGSWLTVV.

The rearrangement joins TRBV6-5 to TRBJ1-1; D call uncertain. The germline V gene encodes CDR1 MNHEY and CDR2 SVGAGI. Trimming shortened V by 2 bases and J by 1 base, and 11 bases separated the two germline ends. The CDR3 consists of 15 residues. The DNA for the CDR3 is TGTGCCAGCAGTTACACAAAAACCCCGAACACTGAAGCTTTCTTT. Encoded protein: CASSYTKTPNTEAFF.

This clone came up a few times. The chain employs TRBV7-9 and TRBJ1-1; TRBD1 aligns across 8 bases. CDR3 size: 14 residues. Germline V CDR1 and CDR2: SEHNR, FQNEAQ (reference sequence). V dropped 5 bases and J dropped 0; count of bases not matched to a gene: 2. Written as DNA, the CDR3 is TGTGCCAGCAGCCAGGGGGCCATGAACACTGAAGCTTTCTTT. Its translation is CASSQGAMNTEAFF.

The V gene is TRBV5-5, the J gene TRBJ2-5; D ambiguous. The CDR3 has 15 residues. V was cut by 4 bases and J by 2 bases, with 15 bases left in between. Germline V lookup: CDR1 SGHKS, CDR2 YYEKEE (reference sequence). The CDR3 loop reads CASSQVNSFQETQYF. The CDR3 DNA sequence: TGTGCCAGCAGCCAAGTGAACAGCTTTCAAGAGACCCAGTACTTC.

In DNA form, the CDR3 reads TGTGCCAGCTCACCCCGGGACAGGGTCGATCAGCCCCAGCATTTT. This codes for CASSPRDRVDQPQHF. V and J are TRBV18 and TRBJ1-5, with 9 bases aligning to TRBD1. Trimming removed 3 bases from V and 5 bases from J; junction bases left unmatched: 5. Per the germline V gene, CDR1 is KGHSH and CDR2 is LQKENI. CDR3 length: 15 residues. Drawing the rest from reference TRBV18 and TRBJ1-5, the complete variable domain is NAGVMQNPRHLVRRRGQEARLRCSPMKGHSHVYWYRQLPEEGLKFMVYLQKENIIDESGMPKERFSAEFPKEGPSILRIQQVVRGDSAAYFCASSPRDRVDQPQHFGDGTRLSIL.

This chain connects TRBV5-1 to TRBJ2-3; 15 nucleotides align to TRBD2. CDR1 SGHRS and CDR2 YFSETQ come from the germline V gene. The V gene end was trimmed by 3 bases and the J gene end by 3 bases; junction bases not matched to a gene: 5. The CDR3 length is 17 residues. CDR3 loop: CASSSGLAGGFTDTQYF. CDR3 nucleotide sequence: TGCGCCAGCAGCTCCGGACTAGCGGGGGGGTTTACAGATACGCAGTATTTT.

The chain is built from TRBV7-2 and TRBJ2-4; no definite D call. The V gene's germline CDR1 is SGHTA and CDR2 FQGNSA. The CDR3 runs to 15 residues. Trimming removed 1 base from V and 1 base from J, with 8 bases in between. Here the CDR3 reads CASSLVGAAKNIQYF. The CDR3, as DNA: TGTGCCAGCAGCTTAGTCGGTGCTGCCAAAAACATTCAGTACTTC.

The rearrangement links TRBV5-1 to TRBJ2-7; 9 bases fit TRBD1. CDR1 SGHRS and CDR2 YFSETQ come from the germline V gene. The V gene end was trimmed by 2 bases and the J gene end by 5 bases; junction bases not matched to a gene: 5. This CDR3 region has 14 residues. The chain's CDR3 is CASSLRGQGNEQYF. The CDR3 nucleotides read TGCGCCAGCAGCTTACGCGGACAGGGGAACGAGCAGTACTTC.

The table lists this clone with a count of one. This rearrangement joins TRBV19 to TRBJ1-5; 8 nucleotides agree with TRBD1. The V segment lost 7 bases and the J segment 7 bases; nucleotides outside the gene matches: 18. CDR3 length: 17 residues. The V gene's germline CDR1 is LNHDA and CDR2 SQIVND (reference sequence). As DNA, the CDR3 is TGTGCCAGTACCAGTAACGGGAGGACAGGGAACGGCCAGCCCCAGCATTTT. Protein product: CASTSNGRTGNGQPQHF.

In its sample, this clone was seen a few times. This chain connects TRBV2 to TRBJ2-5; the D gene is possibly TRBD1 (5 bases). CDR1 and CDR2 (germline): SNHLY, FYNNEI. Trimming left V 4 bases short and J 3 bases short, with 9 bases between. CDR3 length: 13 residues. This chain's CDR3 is CASSGIREETQYF. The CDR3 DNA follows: TGTGCCAGCAGTGGAATCAGGGAAGAGACCCAGTACTTC.

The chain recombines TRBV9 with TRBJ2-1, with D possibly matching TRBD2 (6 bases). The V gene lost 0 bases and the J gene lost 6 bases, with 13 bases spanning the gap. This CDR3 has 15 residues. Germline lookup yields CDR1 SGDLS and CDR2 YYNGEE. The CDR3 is CASSVGTTRGNEQFF. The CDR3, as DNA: TGTGCCAGCAGCGTAGGGACTACCCGGGGCAATGAGCAGTTCTTC.

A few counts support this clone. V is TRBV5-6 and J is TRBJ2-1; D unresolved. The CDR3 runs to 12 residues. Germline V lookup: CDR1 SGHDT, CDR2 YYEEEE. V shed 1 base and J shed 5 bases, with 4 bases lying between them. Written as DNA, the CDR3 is TGTGCCAGCAGCTTGCCGGACAATGAGCAGTTCTTC. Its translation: CASSLPDNEQFF.

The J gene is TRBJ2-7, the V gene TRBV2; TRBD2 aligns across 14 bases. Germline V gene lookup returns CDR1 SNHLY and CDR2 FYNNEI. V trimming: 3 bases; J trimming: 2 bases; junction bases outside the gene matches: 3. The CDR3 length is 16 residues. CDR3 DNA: TGTGCCAGCAGTGAGAGGGGACTAGCGGGGGCCTACGAGCAGTACTTC. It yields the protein CASSERGLAGAYEQYF.

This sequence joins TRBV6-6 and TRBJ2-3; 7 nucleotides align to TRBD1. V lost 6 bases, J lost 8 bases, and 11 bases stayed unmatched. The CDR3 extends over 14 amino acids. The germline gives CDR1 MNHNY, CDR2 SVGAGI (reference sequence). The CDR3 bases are TGTGCCAGCAGGCCGACAACAGGGGCAGTTACGCAGTATTTT. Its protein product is CASRPTTGAVTQYF.

The CDR3 here is CACRQRGTYEQYV. DNA of the CDR3: TGTGCCTGCCGTCAGCGGGGGACCTACGAGCAGTACGTC. The V gene is TRBV30, the J gene TRBJ2-7; 8 bases map to TRBD2. The trim removed 6 bases at V and 2 bases at J, leaving 6 bases unmatched. The CDR3 runs to 13 residues. Germline lookup yields CDR1 GTSNPN and CDR2 SVGIG (reference sequence).

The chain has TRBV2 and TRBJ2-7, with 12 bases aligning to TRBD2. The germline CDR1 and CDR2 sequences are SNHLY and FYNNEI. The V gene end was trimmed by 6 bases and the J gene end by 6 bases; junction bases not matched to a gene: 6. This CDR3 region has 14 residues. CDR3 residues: CASRTSGGRVEQYF. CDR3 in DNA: TGTGCCAGCAGGACTAGCGGGGGTCGGGTCGAGCAGTACTTC.

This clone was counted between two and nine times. CDR3 coding DNA: TGTGCCAGCAGTGAAAGTCGTAGAACAGGGGCTAAAGAGACCCAGTACTTC. It is translated as CASSESRRTGAKETQYF. The V gene is TRBV2, the J gene TRBJ2-5, with 7 bases aligning to TRBD1. CDR1 and CDR2 from the germline V gene are SNHLY and FYNNEI. The CDR3 covers 17 residues. The V segment lost 2 bases and the J segment 3 bases; nucleotides outside the gene matches: 12.

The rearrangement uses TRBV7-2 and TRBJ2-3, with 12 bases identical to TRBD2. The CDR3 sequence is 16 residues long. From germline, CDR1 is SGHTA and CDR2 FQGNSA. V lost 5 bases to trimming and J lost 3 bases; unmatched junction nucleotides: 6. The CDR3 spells CASSMGLAGDTDTQYF. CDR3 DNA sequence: TGTGCCAGCAGCATGGGACTAGCGGGCGATACAGATACGCAGTATTTT.

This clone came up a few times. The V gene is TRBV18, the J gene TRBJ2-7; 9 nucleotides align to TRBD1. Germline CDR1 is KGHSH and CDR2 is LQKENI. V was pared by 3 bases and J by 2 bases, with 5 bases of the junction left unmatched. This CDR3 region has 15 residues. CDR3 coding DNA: TGTGCCAGCTCACCGGACAGGGGTCCTACCTACGAGCAGTACTTC. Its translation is CASSPDRGPTYEQYF.

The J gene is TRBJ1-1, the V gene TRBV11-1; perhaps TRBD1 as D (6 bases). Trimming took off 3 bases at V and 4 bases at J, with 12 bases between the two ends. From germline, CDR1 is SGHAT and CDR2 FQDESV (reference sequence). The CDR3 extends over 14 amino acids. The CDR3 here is CASSFNRDRTEAFF. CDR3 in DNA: TGTGCCAGCAGCTTTAACAGGGATCGCACTGAAGCTTTCTTT.

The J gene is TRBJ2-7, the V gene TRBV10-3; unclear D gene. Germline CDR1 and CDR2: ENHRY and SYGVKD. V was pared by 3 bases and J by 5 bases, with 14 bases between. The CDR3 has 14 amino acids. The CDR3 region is CAISDSGIRNEQYV. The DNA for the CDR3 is TGTGCCATCAGTGACTCGGGTATTCGGAACGAGCAGTACGTC.

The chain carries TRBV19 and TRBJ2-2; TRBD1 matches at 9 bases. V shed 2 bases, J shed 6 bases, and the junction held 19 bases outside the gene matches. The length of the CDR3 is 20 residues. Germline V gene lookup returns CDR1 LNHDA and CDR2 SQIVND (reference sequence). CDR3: CASSILFWARDRVLSGELFF. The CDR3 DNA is TGTGCCAGTAGTATACTTTTTTGGGCGCGGGACAGGGTCTTGTCCGGGGAGCTGTTTTTT.

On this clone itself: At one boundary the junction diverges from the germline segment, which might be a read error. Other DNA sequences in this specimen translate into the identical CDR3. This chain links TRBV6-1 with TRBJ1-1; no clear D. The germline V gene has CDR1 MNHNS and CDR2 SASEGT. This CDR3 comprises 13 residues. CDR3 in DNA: TGTGCCAGCAGTGTTCAGAAGTACACTGAGGCTTTCTTT. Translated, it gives CASSVQKYTEAFF.